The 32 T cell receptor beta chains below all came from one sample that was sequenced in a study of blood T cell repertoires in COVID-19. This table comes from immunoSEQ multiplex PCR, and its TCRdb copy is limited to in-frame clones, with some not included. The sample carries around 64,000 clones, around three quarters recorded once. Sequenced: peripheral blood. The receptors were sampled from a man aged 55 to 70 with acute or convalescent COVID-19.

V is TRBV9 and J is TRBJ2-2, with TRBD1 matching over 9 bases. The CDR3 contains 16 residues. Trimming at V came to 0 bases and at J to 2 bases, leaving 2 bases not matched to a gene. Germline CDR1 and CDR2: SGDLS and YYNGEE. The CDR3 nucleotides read TGTGCCAGCAGCGTAGACAGGGGGCCCAACACCGGGGAGCTGTTTTTT. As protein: CASSVDRGPNTGELFF.

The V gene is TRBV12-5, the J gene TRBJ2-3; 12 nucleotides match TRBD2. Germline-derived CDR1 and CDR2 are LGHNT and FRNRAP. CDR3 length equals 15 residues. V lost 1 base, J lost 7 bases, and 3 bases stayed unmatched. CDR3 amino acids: CASGLGLAGVHTQYF. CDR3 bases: TGTGCTAGTGGTTTGGGACTAGCGGGAGTACATACGCAGTATTTT.

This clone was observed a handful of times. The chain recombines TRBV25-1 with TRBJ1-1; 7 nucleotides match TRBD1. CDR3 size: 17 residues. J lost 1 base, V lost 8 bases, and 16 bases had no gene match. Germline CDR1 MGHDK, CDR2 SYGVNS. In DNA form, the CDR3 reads TGTGCCAGCGGACCCTCGAGGGGGCGCATGGCGAACACTGAAGCTTTCTTT. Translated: CASGPSRGRMANTEAFF.

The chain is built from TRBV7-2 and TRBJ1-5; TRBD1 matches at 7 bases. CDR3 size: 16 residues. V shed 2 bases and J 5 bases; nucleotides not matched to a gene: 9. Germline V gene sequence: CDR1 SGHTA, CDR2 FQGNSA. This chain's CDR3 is CASSLLEAGGYQPQHF. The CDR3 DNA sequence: TGTGCCAGCAGCTTACTTGAGGCAGGGGGTTATCAGCCCCAGCATTTT. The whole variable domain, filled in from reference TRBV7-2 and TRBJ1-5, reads GAGVSQSPSNKVTEKGKDVELRCDPISGHTALYWYRQSLGQGLEFLIYFQGNSAPDKSGLPSDRFSAERTGGSVSTLTIQRTQQEDSAVYLCASSLLEAGGYQPQHFGDGTRLSIL.

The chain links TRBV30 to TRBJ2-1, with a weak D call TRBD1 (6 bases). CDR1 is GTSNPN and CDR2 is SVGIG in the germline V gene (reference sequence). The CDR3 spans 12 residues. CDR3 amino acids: CAGAGNQDEQFF. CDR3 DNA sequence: TGTGCGGGGGCAGGGAACCAGGATGAGCAGTTCTTC.

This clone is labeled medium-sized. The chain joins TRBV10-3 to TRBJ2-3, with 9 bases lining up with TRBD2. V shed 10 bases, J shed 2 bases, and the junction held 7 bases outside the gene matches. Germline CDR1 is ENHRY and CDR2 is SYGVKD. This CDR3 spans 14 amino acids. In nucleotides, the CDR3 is TGTGCCACCGCGGCGGGAGGGGTCACAGATACGCAGTATTTT. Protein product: CATAAGGVTDTQYF.

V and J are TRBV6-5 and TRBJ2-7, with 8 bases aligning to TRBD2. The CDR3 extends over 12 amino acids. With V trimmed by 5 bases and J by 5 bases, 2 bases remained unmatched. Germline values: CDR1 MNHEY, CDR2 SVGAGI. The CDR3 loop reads CASSREGHEQYF. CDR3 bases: TGTGCCAGCAGTCGGGAGGGCCACGAGCAGTACTTC.

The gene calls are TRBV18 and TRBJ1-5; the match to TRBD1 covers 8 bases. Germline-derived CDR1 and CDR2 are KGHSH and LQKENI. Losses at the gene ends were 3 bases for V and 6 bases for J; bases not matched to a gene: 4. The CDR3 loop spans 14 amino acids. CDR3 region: CASSPDRVSQPQHF. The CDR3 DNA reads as TGTGCCAGCTCACCGGACAGGGTGAGTCAGCCCCAGCATTTT.

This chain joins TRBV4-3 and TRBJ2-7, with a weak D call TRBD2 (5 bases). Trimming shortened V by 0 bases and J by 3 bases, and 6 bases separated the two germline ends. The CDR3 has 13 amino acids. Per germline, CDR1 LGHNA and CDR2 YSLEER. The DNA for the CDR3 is TGCGCCAGCAGCCAAGATCGGGGCTACGAGCAGTACTTC. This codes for CASSQDRGYEQYF.

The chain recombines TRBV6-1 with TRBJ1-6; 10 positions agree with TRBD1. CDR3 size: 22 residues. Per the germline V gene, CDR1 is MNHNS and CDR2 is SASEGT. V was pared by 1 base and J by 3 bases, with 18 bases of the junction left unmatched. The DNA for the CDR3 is TGTGCCAGCAGTGAAGTTAACACCGGGACAGGGGTACTCTCCTTCTATAATTCACCCCTCCACTTT. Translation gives CASSEVNTGTGVLSFYNSPLHF.

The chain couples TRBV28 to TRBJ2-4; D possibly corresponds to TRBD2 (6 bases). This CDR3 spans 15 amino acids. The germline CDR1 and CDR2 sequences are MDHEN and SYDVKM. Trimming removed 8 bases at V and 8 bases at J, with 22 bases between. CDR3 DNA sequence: TGTGCCAGCTTGGCCGGGAGTTCATTCGGGGACATTCAGTACTTC. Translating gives CASLAGSSFGDIQYF.

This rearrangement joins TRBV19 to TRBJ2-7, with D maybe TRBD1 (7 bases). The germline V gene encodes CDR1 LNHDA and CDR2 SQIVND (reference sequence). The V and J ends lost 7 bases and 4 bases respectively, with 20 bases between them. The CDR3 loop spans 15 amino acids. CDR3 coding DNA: TGTGCCAGTACTAATCGGGCAGGGGGGACTTACGAGCAGTACTTC. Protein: CASTNRAGGTYEQYF.

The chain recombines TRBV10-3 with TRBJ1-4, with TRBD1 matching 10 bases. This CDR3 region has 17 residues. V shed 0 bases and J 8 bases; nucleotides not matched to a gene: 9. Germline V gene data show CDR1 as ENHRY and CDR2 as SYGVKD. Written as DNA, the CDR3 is TGTGCCATCAGTGAGTCGAGCCCGGGACAGGGGAACGAAAAACTGTTTTTT. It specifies CAISESSPGQGNEKLFF.

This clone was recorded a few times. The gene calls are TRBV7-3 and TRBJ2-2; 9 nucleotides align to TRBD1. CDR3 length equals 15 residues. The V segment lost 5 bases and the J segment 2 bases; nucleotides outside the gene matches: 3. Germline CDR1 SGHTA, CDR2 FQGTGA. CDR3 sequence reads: CASSQTGGNTGELFF. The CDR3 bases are TGTGCCAGCAGCCAAACAGGGGGCAACACCGGGGAGCTGTTTTTT. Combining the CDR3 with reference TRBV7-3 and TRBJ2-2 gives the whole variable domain GAGVSQTPSNKVTEKGKYVELRCDPISGHTALYWYRQSLGQGPEFLIYFQGTGAADDSGLPNDRFFAVRPEGSVSTLKIQRTERGDSAVYLCASSQTGGNTGELFFGEGSRLTVL.

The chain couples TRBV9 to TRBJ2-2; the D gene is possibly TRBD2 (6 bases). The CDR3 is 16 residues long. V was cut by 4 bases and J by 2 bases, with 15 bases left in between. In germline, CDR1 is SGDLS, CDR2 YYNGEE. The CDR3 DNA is TGTGCCAGCAGCCCCCTTCTGGCGGGAAACACCGGGGAGCTGTTTTTT. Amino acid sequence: CASSPLLAGNTGELFF.

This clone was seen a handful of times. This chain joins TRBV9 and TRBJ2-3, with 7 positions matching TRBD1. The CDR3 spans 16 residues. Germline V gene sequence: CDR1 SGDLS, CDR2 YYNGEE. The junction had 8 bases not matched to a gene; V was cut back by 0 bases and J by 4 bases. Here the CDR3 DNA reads TGTGCCAGCAGCGTAGGGGACAGCATTGAGGCAGATACGCAGTATTTT. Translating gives CASSVGDSIEADTQYF.

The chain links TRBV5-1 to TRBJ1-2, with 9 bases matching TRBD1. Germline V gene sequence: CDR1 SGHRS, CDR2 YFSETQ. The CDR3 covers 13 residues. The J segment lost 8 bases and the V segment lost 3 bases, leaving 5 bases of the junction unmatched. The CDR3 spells CASSSDRGVGYTF. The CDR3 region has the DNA TGCGCCAGCAGCTCGGACAGGGGCGTAGGCTACACCTTC. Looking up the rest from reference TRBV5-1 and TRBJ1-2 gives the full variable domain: KAGVTQTPRYLIKTRGQQVTLSCSPISGHRSVSWYQQTPGQGLQFLFEYFSETQRNKGNFPGRFSGRQFSNSRSEMNVSTLELGDSALYLCASSSDRGVGYTFGSGTRLTVV.

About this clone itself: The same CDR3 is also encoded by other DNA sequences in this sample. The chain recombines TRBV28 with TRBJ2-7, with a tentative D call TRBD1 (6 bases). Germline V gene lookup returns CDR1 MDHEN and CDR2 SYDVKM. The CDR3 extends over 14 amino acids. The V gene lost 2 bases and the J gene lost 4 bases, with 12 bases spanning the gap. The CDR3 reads CASSLARGPYEQYF. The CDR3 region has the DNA TGTGCCAGCAGTTTAGCCAGGGGCCCTTACGAGCAGTACTTC.

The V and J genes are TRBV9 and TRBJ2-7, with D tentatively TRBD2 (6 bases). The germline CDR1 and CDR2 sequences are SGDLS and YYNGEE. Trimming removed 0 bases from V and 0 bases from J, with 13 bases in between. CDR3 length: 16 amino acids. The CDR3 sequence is CASSVGDSRSSYEQYF. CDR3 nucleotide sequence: TGTGCCAGCAGCGTAGGGGACTCGAGGAGCTCCTACGAGCAGTACTTC.

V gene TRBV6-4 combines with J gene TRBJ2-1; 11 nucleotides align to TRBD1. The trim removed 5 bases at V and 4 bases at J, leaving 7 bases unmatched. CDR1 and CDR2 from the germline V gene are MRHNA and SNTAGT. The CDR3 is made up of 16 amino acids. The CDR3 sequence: CASSIRTGGSYNEQFF. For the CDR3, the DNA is TGTGCCAGCAGTATTAGGACAGGGGGCTCGTACAATGAGCAGTTCTTC.

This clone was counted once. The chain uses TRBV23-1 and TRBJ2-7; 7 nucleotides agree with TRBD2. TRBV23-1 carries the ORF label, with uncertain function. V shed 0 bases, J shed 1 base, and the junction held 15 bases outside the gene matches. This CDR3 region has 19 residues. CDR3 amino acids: CASSQSPPGGPPLSYEQYF. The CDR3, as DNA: TGCGCCAGCAGTCAATCGCCCCCGGGAGGCCCTCCCTTATCCTACGAGCAGTACTTC.

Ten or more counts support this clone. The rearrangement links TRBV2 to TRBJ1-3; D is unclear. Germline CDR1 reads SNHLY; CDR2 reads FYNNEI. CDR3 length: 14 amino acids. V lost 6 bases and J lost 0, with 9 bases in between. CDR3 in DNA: TGTGCCAGCAGCCTAATGAGCTCTGGAAACACCATATATTTT. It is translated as CASSLMSSGNTIYF.

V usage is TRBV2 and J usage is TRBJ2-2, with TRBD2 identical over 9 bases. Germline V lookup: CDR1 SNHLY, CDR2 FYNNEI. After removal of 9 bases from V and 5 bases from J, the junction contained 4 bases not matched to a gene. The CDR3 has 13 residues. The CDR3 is CASSGSYTGELFF. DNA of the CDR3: TGTGCCAGTAGCGGGAGCTATACCGGGGAGCTGTTTTTT.

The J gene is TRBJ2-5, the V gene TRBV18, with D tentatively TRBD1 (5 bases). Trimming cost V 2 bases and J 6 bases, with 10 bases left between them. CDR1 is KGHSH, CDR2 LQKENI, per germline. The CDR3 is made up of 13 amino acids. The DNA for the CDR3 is TGTGCCAGCTCACCAGAGACAGACCAGACCCAGTACTTC. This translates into CASSPETDQTQYF.

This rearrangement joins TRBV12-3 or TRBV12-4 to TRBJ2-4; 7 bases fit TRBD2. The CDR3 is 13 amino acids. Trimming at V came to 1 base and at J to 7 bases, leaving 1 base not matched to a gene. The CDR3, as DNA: TGTGCCAGCAGTTTAGGGGGAGGGAACATTCAGTACTTC. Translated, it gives CASSLGGGNIQYF.

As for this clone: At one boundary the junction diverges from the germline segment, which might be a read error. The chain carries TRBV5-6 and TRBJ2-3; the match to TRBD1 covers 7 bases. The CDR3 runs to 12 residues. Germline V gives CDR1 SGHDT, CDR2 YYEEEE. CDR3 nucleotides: TGTGCCAGCAGCTTCGGGACAGATACGCTGTATTTT. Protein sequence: CASSFGTDTLYF.

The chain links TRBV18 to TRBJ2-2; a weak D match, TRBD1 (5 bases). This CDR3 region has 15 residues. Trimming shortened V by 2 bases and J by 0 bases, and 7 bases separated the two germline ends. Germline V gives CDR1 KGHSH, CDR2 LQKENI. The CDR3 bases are TGTGCCAGCTCACCATCGACAGCGAACACCGGGGAGCTGTTTTTT. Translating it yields CASSPSTANTGELFF.

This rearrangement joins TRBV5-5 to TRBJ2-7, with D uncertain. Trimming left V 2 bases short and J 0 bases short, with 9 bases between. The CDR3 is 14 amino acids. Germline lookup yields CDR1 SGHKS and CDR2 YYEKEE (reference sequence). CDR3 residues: CASSFEGASYEQYF. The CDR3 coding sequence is TGTGCCAGCAGCTTCGAAGGAGCCTCCTACGAGCAGTACTTC.

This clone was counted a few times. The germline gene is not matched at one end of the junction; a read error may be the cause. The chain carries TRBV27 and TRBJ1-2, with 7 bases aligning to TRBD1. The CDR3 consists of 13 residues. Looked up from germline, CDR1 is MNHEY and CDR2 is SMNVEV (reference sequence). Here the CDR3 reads CASSVSRDSLYTF. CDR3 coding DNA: TGTGCCAGCAGTGTATCCCGGGACAGCCTCTACACCTTC.

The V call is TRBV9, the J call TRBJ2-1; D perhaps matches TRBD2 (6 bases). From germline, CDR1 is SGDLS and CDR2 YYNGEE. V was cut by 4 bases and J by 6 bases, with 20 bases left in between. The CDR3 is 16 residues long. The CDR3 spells CASSLQWRESGNEQFF. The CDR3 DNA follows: TGTGCCAGCAGCCTACAGTGGAGGGAGTCGGGCAATGAGCAGTTCTTC.

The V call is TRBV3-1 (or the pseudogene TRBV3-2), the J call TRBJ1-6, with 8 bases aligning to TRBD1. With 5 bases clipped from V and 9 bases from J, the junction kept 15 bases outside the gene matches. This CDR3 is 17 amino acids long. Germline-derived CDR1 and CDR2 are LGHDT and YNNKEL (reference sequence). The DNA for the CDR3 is TGTGCCAGCAGCGCCGAAGCCGGGACAGGCTTGGGTTCACCCCTCCACTTT. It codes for CASSAEAGTGLGSPLHF.

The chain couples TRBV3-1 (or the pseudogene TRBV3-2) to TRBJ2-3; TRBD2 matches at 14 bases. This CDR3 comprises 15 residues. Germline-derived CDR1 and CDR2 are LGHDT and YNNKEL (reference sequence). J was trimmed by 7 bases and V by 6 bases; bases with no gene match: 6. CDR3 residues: CASSLTSGRGYTQYF. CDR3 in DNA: TGTGCCAGCAGTCTGACTAGCGGGAGGGGATATACGCAGTATTTT.